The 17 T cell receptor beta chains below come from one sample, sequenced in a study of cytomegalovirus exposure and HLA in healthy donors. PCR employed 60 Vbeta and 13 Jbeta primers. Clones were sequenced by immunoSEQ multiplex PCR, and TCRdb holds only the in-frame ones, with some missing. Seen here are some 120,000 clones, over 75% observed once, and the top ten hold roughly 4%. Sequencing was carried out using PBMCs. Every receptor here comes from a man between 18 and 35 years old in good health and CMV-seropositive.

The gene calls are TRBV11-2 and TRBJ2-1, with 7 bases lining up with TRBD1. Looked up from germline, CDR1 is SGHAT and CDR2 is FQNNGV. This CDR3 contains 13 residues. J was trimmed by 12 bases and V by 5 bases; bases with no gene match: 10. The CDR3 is CASSASQGMGQFF. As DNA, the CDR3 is TGTGCCAGCAGCGCCTCACAGGGGATGGGGCAGTTCTTC.

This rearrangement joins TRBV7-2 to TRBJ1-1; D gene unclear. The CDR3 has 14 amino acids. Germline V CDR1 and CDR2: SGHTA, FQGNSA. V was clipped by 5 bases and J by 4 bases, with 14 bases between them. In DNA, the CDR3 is TGTGCCAGCAGCCGTAACGGACTTACCACTGAAGCTTTCTTT. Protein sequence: CASSRNGLTTEAFF.

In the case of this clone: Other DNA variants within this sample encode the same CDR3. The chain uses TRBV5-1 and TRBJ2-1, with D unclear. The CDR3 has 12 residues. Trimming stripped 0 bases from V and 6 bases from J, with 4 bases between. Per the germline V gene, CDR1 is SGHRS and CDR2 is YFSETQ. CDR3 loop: CASSLGGNEQFF. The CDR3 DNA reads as TGCGCCAGCAGCTTGGGAGGCAATGAGCAGTTCTTC.

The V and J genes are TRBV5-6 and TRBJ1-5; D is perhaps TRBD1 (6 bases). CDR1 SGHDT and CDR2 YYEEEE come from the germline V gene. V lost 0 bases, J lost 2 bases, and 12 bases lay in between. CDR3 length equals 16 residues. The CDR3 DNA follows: TGTGCCAGCAGCTTGGCTGGTGCAGGGGGCAATCAGCCCCAGCATTTT. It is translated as CASSLAGAGGNQPQHF.

For the CDR3, the DNA is TGTGCCAGCAGCTCGCTGGATCAGGGGGTCGACGAAAAACTGTTTTTT. It specifies CASSSLDQGVDEKLFF. The V gene is TRBV7-9, the J gene TRBJ1-4, with 7 bases matching TRBD1. With 4 bases clipped from V and 8 bases from J, the junction kept 13 bases outside the gene matches. CDR1 is SEHNR and CDR2 is FQNEAQ in the germline V gene (reference sequence). This CDR3 is 16 amino acids long.

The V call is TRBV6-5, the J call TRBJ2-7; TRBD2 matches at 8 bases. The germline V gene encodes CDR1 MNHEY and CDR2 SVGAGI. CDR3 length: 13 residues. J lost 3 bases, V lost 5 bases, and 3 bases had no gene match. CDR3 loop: CASSGLAGYEQYF. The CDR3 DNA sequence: TGTGCCAGCAGTGGGCTAGCGGGCTACGAGCAGTACTTC.

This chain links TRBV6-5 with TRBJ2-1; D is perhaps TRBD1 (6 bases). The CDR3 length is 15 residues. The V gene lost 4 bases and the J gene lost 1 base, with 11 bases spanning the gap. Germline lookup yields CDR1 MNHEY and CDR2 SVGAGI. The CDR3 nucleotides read TGTGCCAGCAGTTCCGCCGACAGGTCCTACAATGAGCAGTTCTTC. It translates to CASSSADRSYNEQFF.

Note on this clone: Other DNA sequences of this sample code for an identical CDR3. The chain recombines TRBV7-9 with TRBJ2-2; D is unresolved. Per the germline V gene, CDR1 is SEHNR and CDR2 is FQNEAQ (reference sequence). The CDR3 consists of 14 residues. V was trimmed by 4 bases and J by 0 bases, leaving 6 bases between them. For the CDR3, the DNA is TGTGCCAGCAGCTCACTTGCGAACACCGGGGAGCTGTTTTTT. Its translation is CASSSLANTGELFF. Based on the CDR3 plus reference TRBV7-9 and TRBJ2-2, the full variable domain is DTGVSQNPRHKITKRGQNVTFRCDPISEHNRLYWYRQTLGQGPEFLTYFQNEAQLEKSRLLSDRFSAERPKGSFSTLEIQRTEQGDSAMYLCASSSLANTGELFFGEGSRLTVL.

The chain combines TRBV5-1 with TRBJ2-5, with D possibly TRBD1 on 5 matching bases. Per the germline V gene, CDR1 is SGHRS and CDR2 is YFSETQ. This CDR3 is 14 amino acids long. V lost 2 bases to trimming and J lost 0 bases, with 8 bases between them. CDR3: CASSFDRNQETQYF. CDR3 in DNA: TGCGCCAGCAGCTTCGACAGAAACCAAGAGACCCAGTACTTC.

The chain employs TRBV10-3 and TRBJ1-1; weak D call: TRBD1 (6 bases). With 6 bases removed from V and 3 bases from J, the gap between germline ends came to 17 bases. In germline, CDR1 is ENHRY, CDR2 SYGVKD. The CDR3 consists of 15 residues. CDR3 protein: CAISTTGLGDTEAFF. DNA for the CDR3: TGTGCCATCAGCACTACAGGGCTCGGGGACACTGAAGCTTTCTTT.

In nucleotides, the CDR3 is TGTGCCAGCAGTATACAGGGGAACTATGGCTACACCTTC. It is translated as CASSIQGNYGYTF. This chain connects TRBV7-8 to TRBJ1-2; 7 bases are a match to TRBD1. The germline gives CDR1 SGHVS, CDR2 FQNEAQ. This CDR3 region has 13 residues. V lost 6 bases, J lost 2 bases, and 3 bases stayed unmatched.

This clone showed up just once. The CDR3 region is CSVAPGGETQYF. CDR3 coding DNA: TGCAGCGTTGCACCAGGGGGAGAGACCCAGTACTTC. The chain combines TRBV29-1 with TRBJ2-5; 7 bases line up with TRBD1. CDR1 is SQVTM, CDR2 ANQGSEA, per germline. The CDR3 loop spans 12 amino acids. V lost 4 bases to trimming and J lost 4 bases; unmatched junction nucleotides: 3.

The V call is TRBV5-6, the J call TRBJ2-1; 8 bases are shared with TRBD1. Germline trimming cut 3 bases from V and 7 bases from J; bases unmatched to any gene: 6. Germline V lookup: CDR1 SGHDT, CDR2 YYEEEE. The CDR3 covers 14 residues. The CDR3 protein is CASSSIRDRNEQFF. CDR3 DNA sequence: TGTGCCAGCAGCTCCATTCGGGACAGGAATGAGCAGTTCTTC.

The CDR3 region is CASSNLGQVLYGYTF. The CDR3 DNA follows: TGTGCCAGTAGTAATCTCGGACAGGTACTTTATGGCTACACCTTC. The chain links TRBV19 to TRBJ1-2; 7 bases line up with TRBD1. Germline V gene lookup returns CDR1 LNHDA and CDR2 SQIVND (reference sequence). The V and J ends lost 4 bases and 5 bases, in that order; junction bases with no gene match: 10. This CDR3 comprises 15 residues.

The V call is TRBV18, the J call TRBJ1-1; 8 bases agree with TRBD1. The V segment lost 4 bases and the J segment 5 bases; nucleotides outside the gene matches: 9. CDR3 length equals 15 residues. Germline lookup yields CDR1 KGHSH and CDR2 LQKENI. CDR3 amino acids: CASSRLQGVRTEAFF. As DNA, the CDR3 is TGTGCCAGCTCACGCCTACAGGGGGTGCGTACTGAAGCTTTCTTT.

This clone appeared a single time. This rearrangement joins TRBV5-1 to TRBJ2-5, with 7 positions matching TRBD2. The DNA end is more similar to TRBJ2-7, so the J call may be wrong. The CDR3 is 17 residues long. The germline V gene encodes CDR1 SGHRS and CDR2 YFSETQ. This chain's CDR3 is CASSFGWGAGADYEQYF. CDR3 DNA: TGCGCCAGCAGCTTTGGATGGGGCGCGGGAGCGGATTACGAGCAGTACTTC.

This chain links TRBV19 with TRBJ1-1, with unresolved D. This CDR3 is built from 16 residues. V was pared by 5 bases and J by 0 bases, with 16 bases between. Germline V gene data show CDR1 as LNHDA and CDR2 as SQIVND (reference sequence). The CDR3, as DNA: TGTGCCAGTAGTCCCTCGTTACACAGCCTGAACACTGAAGCTTTCTTT. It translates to CASSPSLHSLNTEAFF.